This entry is about one T cell receptor beta chain. Antigen: not known. This record comes from a study of cytomegalovirus exposure and HLA in healthy donors. Study-wide points: Roughly uniform depth of sequencing across donors was assumed in presence/absence analyses. It was reportedly the case that the classifier diagnosed cytomegalovirus status with high specificity and sensitivity.

The CDR3 is 16 residues long. Germline-derived CDR1 and CDR2 are MGHRA and YSYEKL. Trimming stripped 4 bases from V and 2 bases from J, with 15 bases between. Vbeta (60) and Jbeta (13) primers were used in the PCR. Libraries were prepared by immunoSEQ multiplex PCR; TCRdb keeps only in-frame clonotypes and omits some of them. The data show 38,000 or so clones, and the top ten clones hold approximately 10%. Sample: PBMCs. The receptor was isolated from a man aged 40-55 years in good health and CMV-seropositive. The chain has TRBV4-1 and TRBJ2-1; D call uncertain. In DNA form, the CDR3 reads TGCGCCAGCAGCCCCACCGACGGCGGCACCTACAATGAGCAGTTCTTC. Translating gives CASSPTDGGTYNEQFF.